This TCR beta chain appears in the sequencing data of a study of blood T cell repertoires in COVID-19. The CDR3 runs to 14 residues. Germline CDR1 is LGHDT and CDR2 is YNNKEL (reference sequence). The ends were cut back, 1 base at V and 6 bases at J, with 7 bases in the middle. Using immunoSEQ multiplex PCR, the repertoire was profiled, and TCRdb retains in-frame clones only, with some absent. The sample has approximately 250,000 clones; approximately 80% are singletons. The chain joins TRBV3-1 (or the pseudogene TRBV3-2) to TRBJ1-6; D not certain. This sequence was found in a woman in her thirties or forties who had recovered from COVID-19. The sample was peripheral blood. The CDR3 coding sequence is TGTGCCAGCAGCCAAGGAGGAGGTAATTCACCCCTCCACTTT. Amino acid sequence: CASSQGGGNSPLHF.